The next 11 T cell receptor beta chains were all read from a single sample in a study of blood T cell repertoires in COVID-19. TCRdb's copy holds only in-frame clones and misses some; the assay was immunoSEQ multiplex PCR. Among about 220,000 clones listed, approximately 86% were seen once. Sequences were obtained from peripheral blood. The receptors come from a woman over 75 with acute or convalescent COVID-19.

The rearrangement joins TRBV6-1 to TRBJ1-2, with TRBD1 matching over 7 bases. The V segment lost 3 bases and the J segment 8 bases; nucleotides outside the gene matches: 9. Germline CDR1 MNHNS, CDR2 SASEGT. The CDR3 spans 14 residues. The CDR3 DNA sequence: TGTGCCAGCAGTGACGTTGGACAGGTGTACGGCTACACCTTC. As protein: CASSDVGQVYGYTF.

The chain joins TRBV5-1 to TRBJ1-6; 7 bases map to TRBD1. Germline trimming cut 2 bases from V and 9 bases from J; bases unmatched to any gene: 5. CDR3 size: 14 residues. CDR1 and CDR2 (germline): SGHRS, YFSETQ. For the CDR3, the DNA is TGCGCCAGCAGCTTCGTACAGGGGAGTTCACCCCTCCACTTT. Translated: CASSFVQGSSPLHF.

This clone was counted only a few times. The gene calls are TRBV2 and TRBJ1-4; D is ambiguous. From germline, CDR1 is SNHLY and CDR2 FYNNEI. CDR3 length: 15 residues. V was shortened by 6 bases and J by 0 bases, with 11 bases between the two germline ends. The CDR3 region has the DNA TGTGCCAGCAGAGAAACATCTTCAACTAATGAAAAACTGTTTTTT. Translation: CASRETSSTNEKLFF.

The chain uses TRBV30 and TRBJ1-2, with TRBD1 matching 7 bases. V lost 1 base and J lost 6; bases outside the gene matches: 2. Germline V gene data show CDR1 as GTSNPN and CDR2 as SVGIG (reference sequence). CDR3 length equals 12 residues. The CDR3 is CAWSGTGDGYTF. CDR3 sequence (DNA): TGTGCCTGGAGTGGAACAGGGGATGGCTACACCTTC.

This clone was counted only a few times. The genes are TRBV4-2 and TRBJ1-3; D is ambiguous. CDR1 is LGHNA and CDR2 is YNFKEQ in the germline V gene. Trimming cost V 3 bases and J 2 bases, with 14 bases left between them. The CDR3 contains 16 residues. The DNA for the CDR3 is TGTGCCAGCAGCCATGTGCAGGATGATACTGGAAACACCATATATTTT. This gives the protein CASSHVQDDTGNTIYF.

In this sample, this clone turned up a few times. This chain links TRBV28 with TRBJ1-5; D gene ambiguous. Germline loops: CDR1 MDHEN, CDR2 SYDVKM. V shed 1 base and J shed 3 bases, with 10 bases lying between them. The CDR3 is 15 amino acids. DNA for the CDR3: TGTGCCAGCAGTTTATTCCGCACAGACAATCAGCCCCAGCATTTT. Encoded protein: CASSLFRTDNQPQHF.

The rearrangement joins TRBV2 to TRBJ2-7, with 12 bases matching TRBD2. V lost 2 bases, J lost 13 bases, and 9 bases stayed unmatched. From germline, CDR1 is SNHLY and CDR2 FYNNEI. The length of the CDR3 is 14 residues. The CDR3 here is CASSEMGLAGPDYF. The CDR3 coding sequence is TGTGCCAGCAGTGAAATGGGACTAGCGGGTCCAGACTACTTC. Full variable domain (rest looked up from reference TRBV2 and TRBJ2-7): EPEVTQTPSHQVTQMGQEVILRCVPISNHLYFYWYRQILGQKVEFLVSFYNNEISEKSEIFDDQFSVERPDGSNFTLKIRSTKLEDSAMYFCASSEMGLAGPDYFGPGTRLTVT.

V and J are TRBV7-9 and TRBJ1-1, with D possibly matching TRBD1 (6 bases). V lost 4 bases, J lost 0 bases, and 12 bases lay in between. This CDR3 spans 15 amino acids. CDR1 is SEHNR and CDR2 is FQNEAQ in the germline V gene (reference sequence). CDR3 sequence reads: CASSYKQGLNTEAFF. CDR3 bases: TGTGCCAGCAGCTACAAACAGGGACTGAACACTGAAGCTTTCTTT.

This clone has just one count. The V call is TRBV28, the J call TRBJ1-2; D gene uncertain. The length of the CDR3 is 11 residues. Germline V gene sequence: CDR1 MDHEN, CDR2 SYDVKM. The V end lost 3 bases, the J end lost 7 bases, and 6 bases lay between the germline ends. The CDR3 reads CASSFSRGYTF. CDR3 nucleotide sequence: TGTGCCAGCAGTTTTTCCCGTGGCTACACCTTC.

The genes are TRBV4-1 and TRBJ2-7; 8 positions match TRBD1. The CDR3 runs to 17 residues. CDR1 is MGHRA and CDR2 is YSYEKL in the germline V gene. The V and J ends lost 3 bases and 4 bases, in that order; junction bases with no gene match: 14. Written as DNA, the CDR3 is TGCGCCAGCAGCCATAAAAGAGGGACAGGTGGGGGGTACGAGCAGTACTTC. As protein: CASSHKRGTGGGYEQYF.

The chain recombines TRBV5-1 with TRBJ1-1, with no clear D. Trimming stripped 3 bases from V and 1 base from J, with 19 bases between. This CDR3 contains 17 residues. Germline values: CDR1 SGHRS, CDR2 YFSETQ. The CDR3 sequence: CASSSFRGTDRNTEAFF. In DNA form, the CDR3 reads TGCGCCAGCAGCTCCTTCCGGGGTACAGATCGGAACACTGAAGCTTTCTTT.